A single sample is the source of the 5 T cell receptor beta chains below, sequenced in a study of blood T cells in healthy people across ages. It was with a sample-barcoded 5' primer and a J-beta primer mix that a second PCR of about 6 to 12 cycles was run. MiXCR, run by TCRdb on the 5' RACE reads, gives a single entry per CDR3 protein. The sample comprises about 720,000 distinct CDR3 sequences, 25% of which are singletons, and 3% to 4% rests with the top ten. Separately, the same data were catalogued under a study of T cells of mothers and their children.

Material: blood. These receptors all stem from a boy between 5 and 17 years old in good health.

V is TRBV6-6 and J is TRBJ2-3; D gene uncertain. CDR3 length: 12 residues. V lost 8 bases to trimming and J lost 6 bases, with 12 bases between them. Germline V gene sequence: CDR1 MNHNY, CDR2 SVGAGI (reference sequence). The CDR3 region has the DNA TGTGCCAGCTCGGTAGTTTCGGATACGCAGTATTTT. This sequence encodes CASSVVSDTQYF.

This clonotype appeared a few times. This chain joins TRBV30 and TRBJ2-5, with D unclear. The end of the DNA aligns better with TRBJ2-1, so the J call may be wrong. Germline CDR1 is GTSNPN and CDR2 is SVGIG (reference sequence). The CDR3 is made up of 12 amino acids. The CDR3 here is CAWSVLSYEQFF. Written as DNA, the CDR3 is TGTGCCTGGAGTGTTCTGTCTTATGAGCAGTTCTTC.

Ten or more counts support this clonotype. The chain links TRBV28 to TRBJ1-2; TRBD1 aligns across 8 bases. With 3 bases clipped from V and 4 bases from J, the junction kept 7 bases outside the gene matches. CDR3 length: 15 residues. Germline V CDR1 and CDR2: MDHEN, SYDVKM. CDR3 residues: CASSFAGGLPYGYTF. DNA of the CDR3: TGTGCCAGCAGTTTCGCAGGGGGCCTTCCCTATGGCTACACCTTC.

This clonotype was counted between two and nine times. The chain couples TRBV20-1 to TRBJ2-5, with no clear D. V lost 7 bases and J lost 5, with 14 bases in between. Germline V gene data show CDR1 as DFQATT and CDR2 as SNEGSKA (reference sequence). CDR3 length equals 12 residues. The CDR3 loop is CSGERNEETQYF. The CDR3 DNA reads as TGCAGTGGCGAGAGGAACGAGGAGACCCAGTACTTC.

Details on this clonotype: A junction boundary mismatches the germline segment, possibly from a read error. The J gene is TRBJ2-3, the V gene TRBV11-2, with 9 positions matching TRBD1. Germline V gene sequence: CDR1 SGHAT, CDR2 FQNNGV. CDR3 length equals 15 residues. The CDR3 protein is CANSLGTGYPDTQYF. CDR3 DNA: TGTGCCAACAGCTTGGGGACAGGGTATCCAGATACGCAGTATTTT.